This entry lists 23 T cell receptor beta chains sequenced from one sample in a study of T cells in Graves' hyperthyroidism and ophthalmopathy. Amplification targeted TCR beta CDR3 regions from RNA transcripts. TCR CDR3 regions were first amplified by RT-PCR with HTBI primers. TCRdb redid the calling of the multiplex PCR reads with MiXCR, one entry per CDR3 protein. Among around 600,000 distinct CDR3 sequences listed, 13% to 15% were seen once. The material sequenced was blood. Source of these receptors: a woman aged 18-30 years with Graves' ophthalmopathy.

This clonotype has at least ten counts. The chain is built from TRBV20-1 and TRBJ2-2; D gene ambiguous. CDR3 length equals 11 residues. V lost 6 bases, J lost 5 bases, and 7 bases lay in between. Looked up from germline, CDR1 is DFQATT and CDR2 is SNEGSKA (reference sequence). The CDR3 bases are TGCAGTGCCTATGTAACCGGGGAGCTGTTTTTT. Its translation: CSAYVTGELFF.

The V call is TRBV24-1, the J call TRBJ1-4; D unresolved. This CDR3 is 11 amino acids long. Per germline, CDR1 KGHDR and CDR2 SFDVKD. V lost 2 bases and J 8 bases, leaving 2 bases between the germline ends. The CDR3 protein is CATSDSEKLFF. CDR3 DNA sequence: TGTGCCACCAGTGATTCAGAAAAACTGTTTTTT.

In this sample, this clonotype turned up many times. The CDR3 is CASSPGQGRRGGYTF. Written as DNA, the CDR3 is TGTGCCAGCAGCCCGGGACAGGGACGGCGAGGGGGCTACACCTTC. This sequence joins TRBV27 and TRBJ1-2, with 9 nucleotides matching TRBD1. Per the germline V gene, CDR1 is MNHEY and CDR2 is SMNVEV (reference sequence). The CDR3 runs 15 residues. The J segment lost 8 bases and the V segment lost 6 bases, leaving 13 bases of the junction unmatched.

This chain uses TRBV6-1 with TRBJ1-5; no clear D. The germline gives CDR1 MNHNS, CDR2 SASEGT. V lost 5 bases and J 2 bases, leaving 10 bases between the germline ends. The CDR3 is 14 residues long. The CDR3 sequence is CASSPLRRNQPQHF. The CDR3 DNA reads as TGTGCCAGCAGTCCTTTGCGGCGCAATCAGCCCCAGCATTTT.

Worth noting for this clonotype: This may be a read error, as it is one base from a much larger clone. Here the CDR3 omits its conserved ending phenylalanine or tryptophan, so a read error is the likely source. V is TRBV30 and J is TRBJ2-7; 11 bases fit TRBD2. V lost 2 bases and J lost 0; bases outside the gene matches: 9. This CDR3 has 17 amino acids. CDR1 is GTSNPN and CDR2 is SVGIG in the germline V gene (reference sequence). The CDR3 bases are TGTGCCTGGAGTACCGAATCTAGCGGGAGGTCCTCCTACGAGCAGTACTTA. It translates to CAWSTESSGRSSYEQYL.

In this sample, this clonotype turned up a few times. The J gene is TRBJ2-1, the V gene TRBV9, with 11 bases fitting TRBD2. The CDR3 sequence is 16 residues long. V gave up 0 bases and J gave up 7 bases; unmatched junction bases: 6. CDR1 and CDR2 from the germline V gene are SGDLS and YYNGEE. The CDR3 sequence: CASSVGRLAGKNEQFF. CDR3 DNA sequence: TGTGCCAGCAGCGTAGGAAGACTAGCGGGAAAGAATGAGCAGTTCTTC.

This clonotype was seen only a few times. V gene TRBV7-9 combines with J gene TRBJ2-1, with 8 nucleotides matching TRBD1. This CDR3 comprises 13 residues. Germline V gene lookup returns CDR1 SEHNR and CDR2 FQNEAQ (reference sequence). After removal of 4 bases from V and 8 bases from J, the junction contained 4 bases not matched to a gene. The CDR3 spells CASSSDRVDEQFF. The CDR3 nucleotides are TGTGCCAGCAGCTCGGACAGGGTGGATGAGCAGTTCTTC.

This clonotype has at least ten counts. The chain has TRBV14 and TRBJ2-3, with D hard to call. CDR1 SGHDN and CDR2 FVKESK come from the germline V gene. V was pared by 0 bases and J by 2 bases, with 15 bases between. This CDR3 contains 17 residues. The CDR3: CASSQELEVNPTDTQYF. CDR3 coding DNA: TGTGCCAGCAGCCAAGAACTCGAAGTTAACCCCACAGATACGCAGTATTTT.

This clonotype was recorded only once. V usage is TRBV4-1 and J usage is TRBJ2-1, with D perhaps matching TRBD1 (5 bases). Matching the DNA end better, TRBJ2-7 makes the J call doubtful. The germline V gene encodes CDR1 MGHRA and CDR2 YSYEKL. The CDR3 has 17 amino acids. CDR3 sequence reads: CASSQTPSRGLVNEQYF. The DNA for the CDR3 is TGCGCCAGCAGCCAAACCCCCAGTAGGGGTTTGGTCAATGAGCAGTACTTC.

This clonotype was found many times. V and J are TRBV24-1 and TRBJ2-3; 9 nucleotides align to TRBD2. CDR1 and CDR2 (germline): KGHDR, SFDVKD. The CDR3 runs 18 residues. The V segment lost 3 bases and the J segment 2 bases; nucleotides outside the gene matches: 11. CDR3 nucleotides: TGTGCCACCAGTGATACGGGACTAGCAGATACTTACACAGATACGCAGTATTTT. This gives the protein CATSDTGLADTYTDTQYF.

This clonotype showed up many times. The CDR3 coding sequence is TGCAGTGCCGAGAGGGCAGGGGAAGAGACCCAGTACTTC. Its protein is CSAERAGEETQYF. This rearrangement joins TRBV20-1 to TRBJ2-5; possibly TRBD1 for D (6 bases). This CDR3 contains 13 residues. The germline V gene encodes CDR1 DFQATT and CDR2 SNEGSKA (reference sequence). Trimming shortened V by 6 bases and J by 3 bases, and 14 bases separated the two germline ends.

There are a few counts of this clonotype. The chain joins TRBV18 to TRBJ1-2; TRBD1 might be the D (5 bases). The CDR3 is 15 residues long. Deletions cut 4 bases from V and 2 bases from J, with 14 bases between. CDR1 KGHSH and CDR2 LQKENI come from the germline V gene. The CDR3, as DNA: TGTGCCAGCTCACGGCAGGGAGGGGAAAACTATGGCTACACCTTC. Its protein is CASSRQGGENYGYTF.

Ten or more counts support this clonotype. The genes are TRBV4-3 and TRBJ2-5, with TRBD1 matching over 10 bases. Unmatched junction bases numbered 0, after V lost 1 base and J lost 4 bases. CDR3 length: 14 residues. In germline, CDR1 is LGHNA, CDR2 YSLEER. The CDR3 coding sequence is TGCGCCAGCAGCCAAGGGACAGGGGGAGAGACCCAGTACTTC. It specifies CASSQGTGGETQYF.

The sample holds many counts of this clonotype. The gene calls are TRBV5-6 and TRBJ1-5; D gene unclear. The CDR3 is 14 residues long. Trimming stripped 0 bases from V and 1 base from J, with 5 bases between. Germline CDR1 SGHDT, CDR2 YYEEEE. CDR3 protein: CASSLERSNQPQHF. In DNA form, the CDR3 reads TGTGCCAGCAGCTTGGAACGGAGCAATCAGCCCCAGCATTTT.

This clonotype was picked up many times. V usage is TRBV27 and J usage is TRBJ1-2; 8 bases align to TRBD1. Per germline, CDR1 MNHEY and CDR2 SMNVEV (reference sequence). V lost 10 bases to trimming and J lost 5 bases; unmatched junction nucleotides: 6. This CDR3 is built from 12 residues. This CDR3 reads CAIRQGAYGYTF. The CDR3 DNA reads as TGTGCCATCCGGCAGGGGGCGTATGGCTACACCTTC.

This chain uses TRBV7-9 with TRBJ2-3, with 10 positions matching TRBD2. Germline trimming cut 4 bases from V and 4 bases from J; bases unmatched to any gene: 20. Per the germline V gene, CDR1 is SEHNR and CDR2 is FQNEAQ (reference sequence). The CDR3 extends over 20 amino acids. This CDR3 reads CASSSRLGRGTSDFPDTQYF. The CDR3 DNA reads TGTGCCAGCAGCTCCCGTCTGGGACGGGGGACTAGCGATTTCCCAGATACGCAGTATTTT. The variable domain in full, with the rest retrieved from reference TRBV7-9 and TRBJ2-3, is DTGVSQNPRHKITKRGQNVTFRCDPISEHNRLYWYRQTLGQGPEFLTYFQNEAQLEKSRLLSDRFSAERPKGSFSTLEIQRTEQGDSAMYLCASSSRLGRGTSDFPDTQYFGPGTRLTVL.

This clonotype was observed a few times. Just one base apart from a much larger clone, this may be a read error. The chain links TRBV7-3 to TRBJ2-2, with 9 positions matching TRBD2. This CDR3 has 16 residues. From germline, CDR1 is SGHTA and CDR2 FQGTGA. In DNA form, the CDR3 reads TGTGTCAGCAGCTTTGGCGGGAGGGCGAACACCGGGGAGCTGTTTTTT. It translates to CVSSFGGRANTGELFF.

This clonotype has at least ten counts. The chain is built from TRBV20-1 and TRBJ2-3; 9 nucleotides agree with TRBD2. CDR1 and CDR2 (germline): DFQATT, SNEGSKA (reference sequence). With V trimmed by 2 bases and J by 6 bases, 15 bases remained unmatched. The CDR3 loop spans 17 amino acids. The CDR3 DNA follows: TGCAGTGCTAGACTCGACCACGGGGGCGGGAGGGATGATACGCAGTATTTT. Amino acid sequence: CSARLDHGGGRDDTQYF.

This clonotype was seen more than once but under ten times. The chain employs TRBV4-1 and TRBJ2-7; D is undetermined. V gave up 1 base and J gave up 5 bases, with 12 bases separating them. The CDR3 runs to 14 residues. CDR1 MGHRA and CDR2 YSYEKL come from the germline V gene. Written as DNA, the CDR3 is TGCGCCAGCAGCCAAGTATGGCCTGGGGACGAGCAGTACTTC. This encodes CASSQVWPGDEQYF.

This clonotype was observed at least ten times. The V and J genes are TRBV12-3 or TRBV12-4 and TRBJ1-2; D is possibly TRBD1 (6 bases). This CDR3 contains 15 residues. Trimming stripped 3 bases from V and 4 bases from J, with 15 bases between. The CDR3 DNA follows: TGTGCCAGCAGTTTTGGGGGGCCCTCTGGCTATGGCTACACCTTC. Translating it yields CASSFGGPSGYGYTF.

V usage is TRBV9 and J usage is TRBJ1-2; D uncertain. The CDR3 is 16 amino acids. The V end lost 3 bases, the J end lost 2 bases, and 17 bases lay between the germline ends. CDR1 and CDR2 from the germline V gene are SGDLS and YYNGEE. The CDR3 reads CASSAPLLGPNYGYTF. CDR3 DNA: TGTGCCAGCAGCGCTCCCCTCCTTGGTCCCAACTATGGCTACACCTTC.

There are many counts of this clonotype. The genes are TRBV5-1 and TRBJ2-1, with TRBD2 matching over 12 bases. With V trimmed by 0 bases and J by 7 bases, 2 bases remained unmatched. The CDR3 consists of 15 residues. Germline V gene sequence: CDR1 SGHRS, CDR2 YFSETQ. This CDR3 is CASSLATSGGNEQFF. In nucleotides, the CDR3 is TGCGCCAGCAGCTTGGCCACTAGCGGGGGGAATGAGCAGTTCTTC.

This clonotype has ten or more counts. The rearrangement uses TRBV20-1 and TRBJ2-1; D remains ambiguous. CDR1 is DFQATT, CDR2 SNEGSKA, per germline (reference sequence). This CDR3 contains 16 residues. V shed 0 bases and J shed 2 bases, with 14 bases lying between them. The DNA of the CDR3 is TGCAGTGCTAGAGATCCAGCTTACTCGACCTACAATGAGCAGTTCTTC. Protein: CSARDPAYSTYNEQFF.